This record concerns one T cell receptor beta chain sequence. Its matching antigen is unknown. Not a single patient had been given any form of treatment at any point before undergoing thyroid surgery. This entry comes from a study of metastatic and nonmetastatic thyroid tumors. Looking at the study overall: The study looked at repertoires side by side in blood and in tumor or nodule tissue from malignant and benign thyroid patients.

There are 15 residues in the CDR3. With 2 bases removed from V and 2 bases from J, the gap between germline ends came to 12 bases. Germline V gives CDR1 SGHTA, CDR2 FQGTGA. In the source study's methods: Construction of a distant-metastasis classifier for papillary thyroid cancer relied on CDR3 differences across clinicopathological groups. TCRdb re-called the PCR reads through MiXCR. The V and J calls, along with clone size, are taken from TCRdb and not from the paper's own processing. The sample shows roughly 50,000 clones, roughly a fifth of them seen only once. Study-wide results and limits: Patients with malignant thyroid tumors reportedly had significantly higher TCR beta diversity than those with benign nodules, in blood and tumor.

The sequence derives from a male donor with papillary thyroid cancer or a benign thyroid nodule (not recorded which). Some clones in this sample may be carry-over from other donors' samples. The chain combines TRBV7-3 with TRBJ1-2; the D gene is possibly TRBD1 (5 bases). The material sequenced was blood. The CDR3 DNA sequence: TGTGCCAGCAGCTTATACGGGGGTGAGAACTATGGCTACACCTTC. Translated, it gives CASSLYGGENYGYTF.